Included here is one T cell receptor (beta chain) sequence, with context. This CDR3 is also generated by other DNA sequences in the sample. This entry comes from a study of blood T cell repertoires in COVID-19. About the research overall: There were acute and convalescent COVID-19 samples, and they came from the United States, Italy and Spain. Nucleic acid was either cDNA or gDNA, and it came from T cells, B-cell-depleted T cells, or PBMCs.

How the authors handled the data: The assay estimated nucleated cells by amplifying reference gene primers. Sequencing used immunoSEQ multiplex PCR; TCRdb keeps in-frame clones, though not all of them. V, J and clone size derive from that table, while D and trimming were established from the DNA sequence. The sample shows under 300,000 clones, 70% to 90% of them seen only once. Trimming took off 0 bases at V and 0 bases at J, with 6 bases between the two ends. This CDR3 has 14 residues. Per germline, CDR1 SGDLS and CDR2 YYNGEE. The sample consisted of peripheral blood. The chain has TRBV9 and TRBJ2-5; a possible D gene is TRBD2 (5 bases). This receptor was taken from a man aged 55-75 years with acute or convalescent COVID-19. CDR3 amino acids: CASSVGGYQETQYF. DNA for the CDR3: TGTGCCAGCAGCGTAGGAGGGTACCAAGAGACCCAGTACTTC. Drawing the rest from reference TRBV9 and TRBJ2-5, the complete variable domain is DSGVTQTPKHLITATGQRVTLRCSPRSGDLSVYWYQQSLDQGLQFLIQYYNGEERAKGNILERFSAQQFPDLHSELNLSSLELGDSALYFCASSVGGYQETQYFGPGTRLLVL.